One sample yielded the 29 T cell receptor beta chains listed below, sequenced in a study of T cells in localized non-small cell lung cancer. Clones were sequenced by immunoSEQ multiplex PCR, and TCRdb holds only the in-frame ones, with some missing. This sample has around 30,000 clones; 90% to 95% occur once, and the top ten carry roughly 0.7%. Specimen: peripheral blood, collected before any cancer treatment. Receptors were obtained from a woman between 35 and 75 years old with stage I lung adenocarcinoma.

The chain carries TRBV5-8 and TRBJ2-1; D is unclear. V was shortened by 6 bases and J by 4 bases, with 11 bases between the two germline ends. This CDR3 comprises 13 residues. Germline-derived CDR1 and CDR2 are SGHTS and YDEGEE. The CDR3 coding sequence is TGTGCCAGCAACCCCGCGTCGTACAATGAGCAGTTCTTC. Amino acid sequence: CASNPASYNEQFF.

This clone was counted a single time. V and J are TRBV11-2 and TRBJ2-3; D is possibly TRBD1 (7 bases). V dropped 0 bases and J dropped 4 bases, with 23 bases sitting between them. This CDR3 spans 19 amino acids. From germline, CDR1 is SGHAT and CDR2 FQNNGV. The CDR3 coding sequence is TGTGCCAGCAGCTTAGATAGCTTCAGGGGGGTGCGGAGGGCAGATACGCAGTATTTT. It encodes CASSLDSFRGVRRADTQYF.

The chain joins TRBV2 to TRBJ2-3; 7 bases fit TRBD1. The CDR3 extends over 15 amino acids. Germline V lookup: CDR1 SNHLY, CDR2 FYNNEI. Trimming took 8 bases from V and 5 from J; bases not matched to a gene: 13. CDR3 protein: CASLKERGHQDTQYF. The CDR3 DNA reads TGTGCCAGCCTAAAAGAGAGGGGGCATCAAGATACGCAGTATTTT. Full variable domain (remainder filled in from reference TRBV2 and TRBJ2-3): EPEVTQTPSHQVTQMGQEVILRCVPISNHLYFYWYRQILGQKVEFLVSFYNNEISEKSEIFDDQFSVERPDGSNFTLKIRSTKLEDSAMYFCASLKERGHQDTQYFGPGTRLTVL.

The genes are TRBV19 and TRBJ1-2; D uncertain. The CDR3 consists of 15 residues. The V end was cut by 1 base, the J end by 8 bases, with 17 bases between. From germline, CDR1 is LNHDA and CDR2 SQIVND (reference sequence). The CDR3 region has the DNA TGTGCCAGTAGTATAGCCGGGTCAGGCGCGTCCGGCTACACCTTC. Amino acids: CASSIAGSGASGYTF.

In its sample, this clone was seen once. The rearrangement joins TRBV25-1 to TRBJ2-1; D call uncertain. CDR3 length equals 12 residues. From germline, CDR1 is MGHDK and CDR2 SYGVNS. Trimming took 8 bases from V and 4 from J, leaving 9 bases between them. CDR3 loop: CASRARYNEQFF. In DNA form, the CDR3 reads TGTGCCAGCCGGGCTAGATACAATGAGCAGTTCTTC.

The J gene is TRBJ1-2, the V gene TRBV2; no clear D. The V gene lost 7 bases and the J gene lost 1 base, with 16 bases spanning the gap. This CDR3 has 15 residues. The germline CDR1 and CDR2 sequences are SNHLY and FYNNEI. CDR3 DNA sequence: TGTGCCAGCAAAGAAGGTCGGACGGATAACTATGGCTACACCTTC. It specifies CASKEGRTDNYGYTF. Variable domain in full (rest from reference TRBV2 and TRBJ1-2): EPEVTQTPSHQVTQMGQEVILRCVPISNHLYFYWYRQILGQKVEFLVSFYNNEISEKSEIFDDQFSVERPDGSNFTLKIRSTKLEDSAMYFCASKEGRTDNYGYTFGSGTRLTVV.

The chain employs TRBV19 and TRBJ2-1; TRBD1 might be the D (5 bases). The ends were cut back, 6 bases at V and 16 bases at J, with 19 bases in the middle. CDR1 is LNHDA and CDR2 is SQIVND in the germline V gene (reference sequence). This CDR3 is built from 12 residues. CDR3 region: CASRKRVGRVFF. CDR3 bases: TGTGCCAGTAGAAAAAGGGTCGGCAGGGTATTCTTC.

The genes are TRBV2 and TRBJ2-5, with unresolved D. This CDR3 spans 15 amino acids. Trimming shortened V by 7 bases and J by 1 base, and 16 bases separated the two germline ends. Germline lookup yields CDR1 SNHLY and CDR2 FYNNEI. The CDR3: CASKERSDLQETQYF. The CDR3 nucleotides are TGTGCCAGCAAAGAAAGATCCGACCTCCAAGAGACCCAGTACTTC.

This clone was picked up one time. The gene calls are TRBV18 and TRBJ1-1, with 11 bases fitting TRBD1. Unmatched junction bases numbered 8, after V lost 0 bases and J lost 11 bases. The CDR3 contains 15 residues. Germline loops: CDR1 KGHSH, CDR2 LQKENI. CDR3 residues: CASSPPGTGGEVAFF. The CDR3 DNA sequence: TGTGCCAGCTCACCACCCGGGACAGGGGGGGAAGTGGCTTTCTTT.

The chain joins TRBV5-1 to TRBJ2-3; 11 bases are shared with TRBD1. There are 15 residues in the CDR3. Germline CDR1 is SGHRS and CDR2 is YFSETQ. The V gene end was trimmed by 4 bases and the J gene end by 5 bases; junction bases not matched to a gene: 6. The CDR3 protein is CASSPRDRGEDTQYF. In nucleotides, the CDR3 is TGCGCCAGCAGCCCTCGGGACAGGGGGGAAGATACGCAGTATTTT.

The rearrangement links TRBV6-6 to TRBJ2-3; no clear D gene. The V gene lost 7 bases and the J gene lost 2 bases, with 7 bases spanning the gap. Germline lookup yields CDR1 MNHNY and CDR2 SVGAGI (reference sequence). CDR3 length: 12 residues. The CDR3: CASNEPTDTQYF. The DNA for the CDR3 is TGTGCCAGCAACGAACCCACAGATACGCAGTATTTT.

Written as DNA, the CDR3 is TGTGCCAGCAGTTTTCAGTCGCGGGGGGGTGGCACAGATACGCAGTATTTT. It encodes CASSFQSRGGGTDTQYF. The chain recombines TRBV28 with TRBJ2-3; 9 bases match TRBD2. Germline V gives CDR1 MDHEN, CDR2 SYDVKM. Trimming removed 3 bases from V and 1 base from J; junction bases left unmatched: 8. The CDR3 is made up of 17 amino acids.

The rearrangement joins TRBV19 to TRBJ2-5, with a tentative D call TRBD1 (6 bases). Trimming took off 6 bases at V and 1 base at J, with 21 bases between the two ends. The V gene's germline CDR1 is LNHDA and CDR2 SQIVND (reference sequence). There are 17 residues in the CDR3. The CDR3 loop reads CASSHIQGTTGQETQYF. For the CDR3, the DNA is TGTGCCAGTAGCCATATCCAAGGGACGACAGGCCAAGAGACCCAGTACTTC.

The genes are TRBV28 and TRBJ1-2; D is undetermined. CDR3 size: 12 residues. The germline V and J ends were trimmed by 7 bases and 4 bases, with 10 bases remaining between them. Germline V gene lookup returns CDR1 MDHEN and CDR2 SYDVKM. The CDR3 is CASIAPFYGYTF. DNA of the CDR3: TGTGCCAGCATTGCCCCTTTCTATGGCTACACCTTC.

The table lists this clone with a count of one. The genes are TRBV12-5 and TRBJ2-1, with D tentatively TRBD1 or TRBD2 (5 bases each). Trimming removed 4 bases from V and 7 bases from J, with 23 bases in between. The CDR3 loop spans 17 amino acids. The germline V gene encodes CDR1 LGHNT and CDR2 FRNRAP. The CDR3: CASGSGRGRAGSNEQFF. The CDR3 DNA reads TGTGCTAGTGGTTCGGGACGGGGACGGGCCGGAAGTAATGAGCAGTTCTTC.

This clone was counted once. This chain connects TRBV5-1 to TRBJ1-2; no clear D. Germline lookup yields CDR1 SGHRS and CDR2 YFSETQ. There are 13 residues in the CDR3. Trimming removed 1 base from V and 5 bases from J, with 9 bases in between. CDR3 bases: TGCGCCAGCAGCTTGTGGGCAGAATATGGCTACACCTTC. Translation gives CASSLWAEYGYTF.

The chain carries TRBV18 and TRBJ2-5, with a tentative D call TRBD2 (5 bases). Trimming pared 4 bases from V and 4 bases from J, leaving 13 bases between. Germline V lookup: CDR1 KGHSH, CDR2 LQKENI. This CDR3 spans 14 amino acids. In nucleotides, the CDR3 is TGTGCCAGCTCACTTTCCACTAGTGGAGAGACCCAGTACTTC. Its protein product is CASSLSTSGETQYF.

The rearrangement joins TRBV20-1 to TRBJ1-1; D unclear. Trimming took off 2 bases at V and 9 bases at J, with 10 bases between the two ends. The CDR3 sequence is 11 residues long. CDR1 DFQATT and CDR2 SNEGSKA come from the germline V gene (reference sequence). The CDR3 DNA reads as TGCAGTGCTAGACAGGATCCCCAAGCTTTCTTT. Encoded protein: CSARQDPQAFF.

The chain is built from TRBV7-2 and TRBJ1-5; 7 nucleotides align to TRBD1. V shed 4 bases, J shed 4 bases, and the junction held 4 bases outside the gene matches. This CDR3 region has 14 residues. Germline CDR1 is SGHTA and CDR2 is FQGNSA. The CDR3 bases are TGTGCCAGCAGCTCGGGACAGCTAAATCAGCCCCAGCATTTT. Translation gives CASSSGQLNQPQHF.

This rearrangement joins TRBV11-2 to TRBJ2-2, with TRBD1 identical over 9 bases. Per germline, CDR1 SGHAT and CDR2 FQNNGV. The CDR3 is 16 amino acids. Trimming at V came to 4 bases and at J to 2 bases, leaving 5 bases not matched to a gene. The CDR3 reads CASSWTGEFNTGELFF. The DNA for the CDR3 is TGTGCCAGCAGCTGGACAGGGGAATTTAACACCGGGGAGCTGTTTTTT.

The chain employs TRBV5-1 and TRBJ2-1; TRBD1 aligns across 7 bases. The V segment lost 5 bases and the J segment 2 bases; nucleotides outside the gene matches: 22. Germline CDR1 is SGHRS and CDR2 is YFSETQ. The CDR3 loop spans 20 amino acids. The CDR3 sequence is CASSLPRRNRGAETYNEQFF. CDR3 nucleotide sequence: TGCGCCAGCAGTTTGCCGCGGAGGAACAGGGGCGCCGAAACCTACAATGAGCAGTTCTTC.

The V and J genes are TRBV21-1 and TRBJ1-6. TRBV21-1 is designated a pseudogene. The CDR3 totals 13 residues. The CDR3 spells CASPGTSDSPLHF. Here the CDR3 DNA reads TGTGCCAGCCCCGGCACTAGCGATTCACCCCTCCACTTT.

The J gene is TRBJ1-2, the V gene TRBV7-2, with 9 bases identical to TRBD1. Germline CDR1 is SGHTA and CDR2 is FQGNSA. Unmatched junction bases numbered 9, after V lost 1 base and J lost 6 bases. The CDR3 has 16 amino acids. CDR3 nucleotide sequence: TGTGCCAGCAGCTTAGGAACACCGGGACAGGGAAATGGCTACACCTTC. Encoded protein: CASSLGTPGQGNGYTF. The full variable domain, rest sourced from reference TRBV7-2 and TRBJ1-2, is GAGVSQSPSNKVTEKGKDVELRCDPISGHTALYWYRQSLGQGLEFLIYFQGNSAPDKSGLPSDRFSAERTGGSVSTLTIQRTQQEDSAVYLCASSLGTPGQGNGYTFGSGTRLTVV.

A single count supports this clone. The V gene is TRBV7-9, the J gene TRBJ1-4; TRBD1 might be the D (6 bases). This CDR3 has 14 amino acids. CDR1 is SEHNR and CDR2 is FQNEAQ in the germline V gene (reference sequence). V was clipped by 2 bases and J by 8 bases, with 12 bases between them. DNA for the CDR3: TGTGCCAGCAGCTTATTGGGGGCAGGGGAAAAACTGTTTTTT. Translation: CASSLLGAGEKLFF.

The chain carries TRBV7-2 and TRBJ1-5; a possible D gene is TRBD1 (5 bases). The V end was cut by 5 bases, the J end by 1 base, with 12 bases between. The CDR3 has 15 residues. Germline assignment: CDR1 SGHTA and CDR2 FQGNSA. CDR3 region: CASSRGHPSNQPQHF. The CDR3 DNA is TGTGCCAGCAGCCGAGGACACCCGAGCAATCAGCCCCAGCATTTT. Combining the CDR3 with reference TRBV7-2 and TRBJ1-5 gives the whole variable domain GAGVSQSPSNKVTEKGKDVELRCDPISGHTALYWYRQSLGQGLEFLIYFQGNSAPDKSGLPSDRFSAERTGGSVSTLTIQRTQQEDSAVYLCASSRGHPSNQPQHFGDGTRLSIL.

The genes are TRBV11-2 and TRBJ1-2; possibly TRBD1 for D (6 bases). CDR3 length: 14 amino acids. Germline V gives CDR1 SGHAT, CDR2 FQNNGV. The V end was cut by 4 bases, the J end by 2 bases, with 11 bases between. CDR3 loop: CASSSTGRNYGYTF. The DNA for the CDR3 is TGTGCCAGCAGCTCGACAGGACGGAACTATGGCTACACCTTC.

The genes are TRBV6-1 and TRBJ1-1, with D possibly TRBD1 on 6 matching bases. The germline V gene has CDR1 MNHNS and CDR2 SASEGT. The CDR3 length is 15 residues. Trimming took off 6 bases at V and 4 bases at J, with 18 bases between the two ends. In DNA form, the CDR3 reads TGTGCCAGCAGGCACAGGGAGAGGAGGTCCACTGAAGCTTTCTTT. Its translation is CASRHRERRSTEAFF.

The genes are TRBV6-5 and TRBJ2-7; 7 bases are a match to TRBD1. Germline lookup yields CDR1 MNHEY and CDR2 SVGAGI. After removal of 2 bases from V and 4 bases from J, the junction contained 8 bases not matched to a gene. There are 15 residues in the CDR3. Here the CDR3 reads CASSYRPGQRYEQYF. Written as DNA, the CDR3 is TGTGCCAGCAGTTACCGCCCGGGACAGAGATACGAGCAGTACTTC.

The chain is built from TRBV5-4 and TRBJ2-1; D remains ambiguous. Germline loops: CDR1 SGHNT, CDR2 YYREEE (reference sequence). CDR3 length: 16 amino acids. Trimming shortened V by 0 bases and J by 2 bases, and 12 bases separated the two germline ends. The CDR3 is CASSLGGLRTYNEQFF. As DNA, the CDR3 is TGTGCCAGCAGCTTGGGCGGCCTAAGAACCTACAATGAGCAGTTCTTC. Full variable domain (missing parts from reference TRBV5-4 and TRBJ2-1): ETGVTQSPTHLIKTRGQQVTLRCSSQSGHNTVSWYQQALGQGPQFIFQYYREEENGRGNFPPRFSGLQFPNYSSELNVNALELDDSALYLCASSLGGLRTYNEQFFGPGTRLTVL.